The present TCR beta chain was sequenced within a study of blood T cell repertoires in COVID-19. Study background: Acute and convalescent COVID-19 specimens originated in the United States, Italy and Spain.

Clones were read by immunoSEQ multiplex PCR, and TCRdb kept only the in-frame ones, dropping some. The sample yields 150,000 to 200,000 clones, roughly 87% seen once. The ends were cut back, 8 bases at V and 1 base at J, with 14 bases in the middle. The CDR3 is made up of 14 amino acids. CDR1 is MGHDK, CDR2 SYGVNS, per germline. Sequenced sample: peripheral blood. The source is a woman between 65 and 79 years old with acute or convalescent COVID-19. The chain is built from TRBV25-1 and TRBJ1-1; D not resolved. The CDR3 reads CASLASVPNTEAFF. DNA of the CDR3: TGTGCCAGCCTAGCCTCGGTCCCGAACACTGAAGCTTTCTTT.